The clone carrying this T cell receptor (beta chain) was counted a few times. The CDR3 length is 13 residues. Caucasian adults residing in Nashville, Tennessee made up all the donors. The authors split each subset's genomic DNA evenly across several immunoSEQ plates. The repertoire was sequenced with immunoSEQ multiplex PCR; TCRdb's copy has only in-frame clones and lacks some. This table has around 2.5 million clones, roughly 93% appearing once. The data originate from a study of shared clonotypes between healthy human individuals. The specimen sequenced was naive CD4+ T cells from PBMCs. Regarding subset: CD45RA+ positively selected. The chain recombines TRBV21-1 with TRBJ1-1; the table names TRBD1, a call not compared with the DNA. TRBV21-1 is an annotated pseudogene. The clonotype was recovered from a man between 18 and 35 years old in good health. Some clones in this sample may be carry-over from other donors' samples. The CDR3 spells CASSKGTITEAFF. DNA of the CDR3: TGTGCCAGCAGCAAAGGGACAATCACTGAAGCTTTCTTT.